Each of the 7 T cell receptor beta chains below was sequenced from the same sample in a study of OX40 agonist ivuxolimab in advanced cancers. The repertoire was sequenced with immunoSEQ multiplex PCR; TCRdb's copy has only in-frame clones and lacks some. The sample includes about 83,000 clones, about 80% of them seen just once. Sequencing used CD4+ or CD8+ T cells sorted from blood, obtained in a trial of the OX40 agonist ivuxolimab. The origin of the receptors is an adult with an advanced solid tumor such as melanoma, head and neck, liver or kidney cancer.

The chain carries TRBV20-1 and TRBJ2-1; maybe TRBD2 (6 bases). Germline-derived CDR1 and CDR2 are DFQATT and SNEGSKA (reference sequence). With 6 bases removed from V and 10 bases from J, the gap between germline ends came to 10 bases. This CDR3 spans 10 amino acids. The CDR3 here is CSAIRGEQFF. The CDR3 region has the DNA TGCAGTGCAATACGGGGGGAGCAGTTCTTC.

The chain is built from TRBV4-3 and TRBJ1-6; D gene uncertain. CDR1 is LGHNA and CDR2 is YSLEER in the germline V gene. The CDR3 is 14 residues long. V was pared by 0 bases and J by 10 bases, with 10 bases between. The DNA for the CDR3 is TGCGCCAGCAGCCAAGATCGGGCCGGGTCACCCCTCCACTTT. Translation: CASSQDRAGSPLHF.

The V gene is TRBV25-1, the J gene TRBJ1-2, with D possibly matching TRBD1 (6 bases). Per germline, CDR1 MGHDK and CDR2 SYGVNS. Trimming pared 2 bases from V and 4 bases from J, leaving 14 bases between. There are 15 residues in the CDR3. The CDR3 DNA follows: TGTGCCAGCAGTGAAGCCGGGGACACCGCCTATGGCTACACCTTC. Translated, it gives CASSEAGDTAYGYTF.

The chain has TRBV7-3 and TRBJ2-3, with D possibly matching TRBD1 (9 bases). The CDR3 sequence is 16 residues long. V was clipped by 7 bases and J by 4 bases, with 21 bases between them. Germline V gives CDR1 SGHTA, CDR2 FQGTGA. The CDR3 nucleotides are TGTGCCAGCACAAACCGGGGGGGACAGGGCTCAGATACGCAGTATTTT. Its protein is CASTNRGGQGSDTQYF.

V is TRBV7-7 and J is TRBJ1-6; D not certain. This CDR3 contains 17 residues. Deletions cut 3 bases from V and 0 bases from J, with 12 bases between. Germline V lookup: CDR1 SSHAT, CDR2 FNYEAQ (reference sequence). The DNA for the CDR3 is TGTGCCAGCAGCTTCATCCAGGCAAGCTCCTATAATTCACCCCTCCACTTT. Amino acids: CASSFIQASSYNSPLHF.

The chain carries TRBV7-9 and TRBJ1-4; tentative D call: TRBD1 (6 bases). Germline CDR1 reads SEHNR; CDR2 reads FQNEAQ (reference sequence). CDR3 length: 15 amino acids. Trimming shortened V by 5 bases and J by 11 bases, and 21 bases separated the two germline ends. The CDR3 nucleotides are TGTGCCAGCAGCACCCCGGGACACCGTTTAGGGAAACTGTTTTTT. Encoded protein: CASSTPGHRLGKLFF.

The chain couples TRBV19 to TRBJ1-1, with unresolved D. V was trimmed by 1 base and J by 1 base, leaving 4 bases between them. This CDR3 is built from 13 residues. In germline, CDR1 is LNHDA, CDR2 SQIVND (reference sequence). CDR3 sequence reads: CASSIGRNTEAFF. Written as DNA, the CDR3 is TGTGCCAGTAGTATAGGCCGGAACACTGAAGCTTTCTTT.